This record covers a single T cell receptor (beta chain). Antigen specificity is unknown. Blood draws occurred at baseline, cycle 4 day 1, and cycle 7 day 1. Assay used: immunoSEQ multiplex PCR; TCRdb lists only in-frame clones, some missing. The sample lists some 77,000 clones, around 80% occurring once. This CDR3 has 16 amino acids. The V gene's germline CDR1 is MNHEY and CDR2 SVGAGI. V lost 4 bases to trimming and J lost 2 bases; unmatched junction nucleotides: 6. This specimen comes from a study of OX40 agonist ivuxolimab in advanced cancers. The wider study: An agonistic human IgG2 monoclonal antibody against OX40 (CD134) was given.

General study results and limits: Among expanded peripheral T cells, antigen specificity went undetermined.

This clonotype originated in an adult with an advanced solid tumor such as melanoma, head and neck, liver or kidney cancer. The chain employs TRBV6-5 and TRBJ2-3; 10 bases map to TRBD1. The specimen was CD4+ or CD8+ T cells sorted from blood, collected in a trial of the OX40 agonist ivuxolimab. DNA of the CDR3: TGTGCCAGCAGTTCCAGAAGACAGGGGGCCACAGATACGCAGTATTTT. Amino acids: CASSSRRQGATDTQYF.